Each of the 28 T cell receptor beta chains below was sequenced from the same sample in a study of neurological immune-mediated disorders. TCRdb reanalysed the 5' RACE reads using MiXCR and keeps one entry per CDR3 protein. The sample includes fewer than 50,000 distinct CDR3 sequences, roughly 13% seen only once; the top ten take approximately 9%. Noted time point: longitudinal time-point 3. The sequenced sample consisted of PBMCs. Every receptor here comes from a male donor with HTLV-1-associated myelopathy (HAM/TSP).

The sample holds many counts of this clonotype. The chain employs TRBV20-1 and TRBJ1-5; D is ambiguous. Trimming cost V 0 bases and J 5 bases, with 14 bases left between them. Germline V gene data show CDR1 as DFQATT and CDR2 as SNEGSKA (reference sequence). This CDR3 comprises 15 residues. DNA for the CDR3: TGCAGTGCTAGAGATCGAGGGCTCTGGGATCAGCCCCAGCATTTT. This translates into CSARDRGLWDQPQHF.

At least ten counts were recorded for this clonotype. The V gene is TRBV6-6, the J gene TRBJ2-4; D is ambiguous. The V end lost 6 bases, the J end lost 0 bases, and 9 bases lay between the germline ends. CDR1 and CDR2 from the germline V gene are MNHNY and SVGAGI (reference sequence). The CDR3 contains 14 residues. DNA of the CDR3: TGTGCCAGCAGCGTCGATCTAGCCAAAAACATTCAGTACTTC. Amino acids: CASSVDLAKNIQYF.

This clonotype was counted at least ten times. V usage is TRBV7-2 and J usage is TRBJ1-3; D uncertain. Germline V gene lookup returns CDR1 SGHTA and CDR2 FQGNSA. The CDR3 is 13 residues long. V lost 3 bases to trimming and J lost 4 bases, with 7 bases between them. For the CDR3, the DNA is TGTGCCAGCAGCTTGCAAGCCGGAAACACCATATATTTT. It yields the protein CASSLQAGNTIYF.

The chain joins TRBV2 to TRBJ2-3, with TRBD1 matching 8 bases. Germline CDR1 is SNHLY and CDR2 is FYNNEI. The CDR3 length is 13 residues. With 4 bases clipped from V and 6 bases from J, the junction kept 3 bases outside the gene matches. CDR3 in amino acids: CASSGTGQDTQYF. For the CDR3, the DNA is TGTGCCAGCAGTGGGACAGGGCAGGATACGCAGTATTTT.

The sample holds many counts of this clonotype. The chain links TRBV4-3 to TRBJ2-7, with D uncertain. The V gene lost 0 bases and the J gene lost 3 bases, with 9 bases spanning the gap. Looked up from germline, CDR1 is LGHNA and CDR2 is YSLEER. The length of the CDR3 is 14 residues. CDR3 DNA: TGCGCCAGCAGCCAAGAGGGCGGCAGCTACGAGCAGTACTTC. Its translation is CASSQEGGSYEQYF.

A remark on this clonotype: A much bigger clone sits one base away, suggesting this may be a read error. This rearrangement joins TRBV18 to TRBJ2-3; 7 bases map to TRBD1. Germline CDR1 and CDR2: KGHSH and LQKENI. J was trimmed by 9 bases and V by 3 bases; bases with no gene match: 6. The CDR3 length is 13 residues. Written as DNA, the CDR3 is TGTGCCAGCTCACCGTACAGGGGAGAGACGCAGTATTTT. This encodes CASSPYRGETQYF.

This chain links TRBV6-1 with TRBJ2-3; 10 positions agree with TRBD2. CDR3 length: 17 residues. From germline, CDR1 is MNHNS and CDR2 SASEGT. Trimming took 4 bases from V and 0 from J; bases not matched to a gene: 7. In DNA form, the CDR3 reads TGTGCCAGCAGTGGGGCTAGCGGGGGACATAGCACAGATACGCAGTATTTT. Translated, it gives CASSGASGGHSTDTQYF.

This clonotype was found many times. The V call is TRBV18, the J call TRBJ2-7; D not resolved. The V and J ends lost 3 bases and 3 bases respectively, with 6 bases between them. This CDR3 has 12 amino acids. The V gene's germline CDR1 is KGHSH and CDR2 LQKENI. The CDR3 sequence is CASSPFGYEQYF. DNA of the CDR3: TGTGCCAGCTCACCGTTTGGCTACGAGCAGTACTTC. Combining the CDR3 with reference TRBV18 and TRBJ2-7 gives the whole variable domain NAGVMQNPRHLVRRRGQEARLRCSPMKGHSHVYWYRQLPEEGLKFMVYLQKENIIDESGMPKERFSAEFPKEGPSILRIQQVVRGDSAAYFCASSPFGYEQYFGPGTRLTVT.

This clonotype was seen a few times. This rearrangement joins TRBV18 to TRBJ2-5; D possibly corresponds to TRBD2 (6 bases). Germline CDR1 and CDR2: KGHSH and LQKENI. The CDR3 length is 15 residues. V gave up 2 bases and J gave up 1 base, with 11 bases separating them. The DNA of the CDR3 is TGTGCCAGCTCACCATTGCGGGGACCCCAAGAGACCCAGTACTTC. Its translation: CASSPLRGPQETQYF.

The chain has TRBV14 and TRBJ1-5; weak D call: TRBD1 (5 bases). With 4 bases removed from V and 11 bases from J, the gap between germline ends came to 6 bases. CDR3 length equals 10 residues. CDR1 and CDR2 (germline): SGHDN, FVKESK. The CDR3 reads CASSPGAQHF. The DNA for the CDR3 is TGTGCCAGCAGCCCGGGGGCCCAGCATTTT.

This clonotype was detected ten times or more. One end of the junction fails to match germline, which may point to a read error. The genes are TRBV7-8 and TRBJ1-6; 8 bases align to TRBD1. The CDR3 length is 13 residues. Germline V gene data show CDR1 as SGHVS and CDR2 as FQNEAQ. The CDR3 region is CASSLESGRGQIF. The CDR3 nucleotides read TGTGCCAGCAGCTTAGAATCGGGCAGGGGGCAGATCTTT.

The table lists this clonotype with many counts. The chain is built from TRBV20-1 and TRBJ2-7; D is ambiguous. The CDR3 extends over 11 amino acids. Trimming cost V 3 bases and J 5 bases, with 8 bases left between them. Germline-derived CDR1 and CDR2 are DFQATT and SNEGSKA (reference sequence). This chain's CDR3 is CSASGLNEQYF. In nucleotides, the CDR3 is TGCAGTGCTAGTGGGCTGAACGAGCAGTACTTC.

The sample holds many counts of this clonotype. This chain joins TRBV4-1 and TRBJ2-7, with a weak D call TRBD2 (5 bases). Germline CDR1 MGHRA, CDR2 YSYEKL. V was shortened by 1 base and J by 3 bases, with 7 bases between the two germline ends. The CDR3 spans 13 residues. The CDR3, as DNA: TGCGCCAGCAGCCAAGTTCGGGGCTACGAGCAGTACTTC. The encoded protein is CASSQVRGYEQYF.

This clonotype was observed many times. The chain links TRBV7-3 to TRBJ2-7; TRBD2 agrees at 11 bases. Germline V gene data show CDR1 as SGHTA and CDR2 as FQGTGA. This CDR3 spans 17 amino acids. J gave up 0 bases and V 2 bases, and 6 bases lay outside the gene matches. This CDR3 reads CASSLPLAGVSSYEQYF. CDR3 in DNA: TGTGCCAGCAGCTTACCACTAGCGGGGGTTAGCTCCTACGAGCAGTACTTC. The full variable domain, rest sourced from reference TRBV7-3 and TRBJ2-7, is GAGVSQTPSNKVTEKGKYVELRCDPISGHTALYWYRQSLGQGPEFLIYFQGTGAADDSGLPNDRFFAVRPEGSVSTLKIQRTERGDSAVYLCASSLPLAGVSSYEQYFGPGTRLTVT.

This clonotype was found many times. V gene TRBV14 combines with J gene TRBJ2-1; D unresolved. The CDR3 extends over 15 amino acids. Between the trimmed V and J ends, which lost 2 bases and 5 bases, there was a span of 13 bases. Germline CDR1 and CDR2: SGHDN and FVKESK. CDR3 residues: CASSQKPSRDNEQFF. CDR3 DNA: TGTGCCAGCAGCCAAAAACCCTCCCGGGACAATGAGCAGTTCTTC.

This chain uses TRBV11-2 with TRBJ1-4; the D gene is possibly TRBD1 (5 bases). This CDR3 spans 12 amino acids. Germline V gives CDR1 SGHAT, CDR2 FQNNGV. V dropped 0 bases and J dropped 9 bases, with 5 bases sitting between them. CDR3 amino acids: CASSLEGQKLFF. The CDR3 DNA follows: TGTGCCAGCAGCTTAGAGGGGCAAAAACTGTTTTTT.

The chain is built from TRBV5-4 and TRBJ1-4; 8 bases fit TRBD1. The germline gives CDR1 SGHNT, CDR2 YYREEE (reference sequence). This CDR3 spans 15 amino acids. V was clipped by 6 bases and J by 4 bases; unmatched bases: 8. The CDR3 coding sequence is TGTGCCAGCAATAACCCGGACAGGGATAATGAAAAACTGTTTTTT. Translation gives CASNNPDRDNEKLFF.

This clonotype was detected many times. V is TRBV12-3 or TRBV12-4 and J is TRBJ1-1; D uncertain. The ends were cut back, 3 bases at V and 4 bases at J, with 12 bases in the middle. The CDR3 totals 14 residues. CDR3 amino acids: CASSFASGRTEAFF. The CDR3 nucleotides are TGTGCCAGCAGTTTCGCGAGCGGACGCACTGAAGCTTTCTTT.

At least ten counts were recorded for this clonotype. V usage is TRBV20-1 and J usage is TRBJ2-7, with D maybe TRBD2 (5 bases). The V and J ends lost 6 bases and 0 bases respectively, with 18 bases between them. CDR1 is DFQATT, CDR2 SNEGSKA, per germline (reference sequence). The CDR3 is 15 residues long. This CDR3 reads CSALEHQESSYEQYF. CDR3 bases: TGCAGTGCACTAGAACACCAAGAAAGCTCCTACGAGCAGTACTTC.

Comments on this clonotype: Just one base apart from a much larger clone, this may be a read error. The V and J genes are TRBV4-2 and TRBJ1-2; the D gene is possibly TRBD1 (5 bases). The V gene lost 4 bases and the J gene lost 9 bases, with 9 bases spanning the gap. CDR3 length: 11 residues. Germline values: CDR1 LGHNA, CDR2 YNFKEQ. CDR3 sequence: CASSRDSCYTF. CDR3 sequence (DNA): TGTGCCAGCAGCCGGGACTCTTGCTACACCTTC.

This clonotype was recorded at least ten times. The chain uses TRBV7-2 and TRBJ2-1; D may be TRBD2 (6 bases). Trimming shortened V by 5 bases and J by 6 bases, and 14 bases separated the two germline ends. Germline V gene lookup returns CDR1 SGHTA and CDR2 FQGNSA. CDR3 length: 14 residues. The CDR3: CASSDVGGLNEQFF. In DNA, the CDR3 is TGTGCCAGCAGCGACGTAGGAGGGCTCAATGAGCAGTTCTTC.

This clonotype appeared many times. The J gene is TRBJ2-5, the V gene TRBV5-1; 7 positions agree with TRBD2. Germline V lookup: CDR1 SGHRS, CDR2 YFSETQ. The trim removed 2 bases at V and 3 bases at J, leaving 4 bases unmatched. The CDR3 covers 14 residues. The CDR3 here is CASSFASGEETQYF. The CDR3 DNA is TGCGCCAGCAGCTTTGCTAGCGGCGAAGAGACCCAGTACTTC.

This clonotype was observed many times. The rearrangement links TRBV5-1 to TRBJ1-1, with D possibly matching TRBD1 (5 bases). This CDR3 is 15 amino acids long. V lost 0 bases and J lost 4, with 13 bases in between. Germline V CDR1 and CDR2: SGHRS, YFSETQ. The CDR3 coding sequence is TGCGCCAGCAGCTTGGTGACCTTGGGGGGCACTGAAGCTTTCTTT. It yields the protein CASSLVTLGGTEAFF.

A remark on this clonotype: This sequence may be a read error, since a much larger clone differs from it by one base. The CDR3 coding sequence is TGTGCCAGCGGGTTGATGGGCAATTCACCCCTCCACTTT. Amino acid sequence: CASGLMGNSPLHF. V usage is TRBV9 and J usage is TRBJ1-6; D gene uncertain. This CDR3 spans 13 amino acids. Between the trimmed V and J ends, which lost 7 bases and 7 bases, there was a span of 12 bases. The germline CDR1 and CDR2 sequences are SGDLS and YYNGEE.

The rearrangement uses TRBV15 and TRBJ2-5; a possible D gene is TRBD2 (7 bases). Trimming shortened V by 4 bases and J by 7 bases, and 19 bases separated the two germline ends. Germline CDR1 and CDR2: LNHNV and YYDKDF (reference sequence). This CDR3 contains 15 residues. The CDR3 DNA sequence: TGTGCCACCAGCAAGCCCGCGGGGGCGGAGAGGACCCAGTACTTC. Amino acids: CATSKPAGAERTQYF.

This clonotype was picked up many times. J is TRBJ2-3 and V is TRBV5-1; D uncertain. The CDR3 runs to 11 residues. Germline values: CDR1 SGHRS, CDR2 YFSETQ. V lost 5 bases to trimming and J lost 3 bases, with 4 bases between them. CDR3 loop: CASRHTDTQYF. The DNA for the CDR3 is TGCGCCAGCAGGCATACAGATACGCAGTATTTT.

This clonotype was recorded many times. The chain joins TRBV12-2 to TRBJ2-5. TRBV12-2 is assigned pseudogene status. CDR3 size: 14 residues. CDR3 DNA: TGTGCAAGTCGCTTAAAGAGTTGGAAAGAGACCCAGTACTTC. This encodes CASRLKSWKETQYF.

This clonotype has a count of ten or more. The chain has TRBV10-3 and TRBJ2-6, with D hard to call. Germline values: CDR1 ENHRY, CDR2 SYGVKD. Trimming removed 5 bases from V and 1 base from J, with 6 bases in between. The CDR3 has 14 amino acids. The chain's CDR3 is CAISSPSGANVLTF. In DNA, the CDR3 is TGTGCCATCAGTTCCCCGTCTGGGGCCAACGTCCTGACTTTC.